This T cell receptor (beta chain) was recorded in a study of blood T cells in healthy people across ages. Study background: The capture of about one barcoded beta molecule per two T cells was achieved by template switching.

The CDR3 contains 15 residues. Germline loops: CDR1 SGHTA, CDR2 FQGNSA. V shed 5 bases and J shed 4 bases, with 17 bases lying between them. This clonotype was seen more than once but under ten times. No antigen is known for it. The second PCR ran about 6 to 11 cycles with a sample-barcoded 5' primer and J-beta primers. TCRdb processed the 5' RACE reads anew with MiXCR; each CDR3 protein has one entry. This table holds 600,000 to 800,000 distinct CDR3 sequences, more than 45% found once. Researchers report isolating at least 7 million PBMCs per sample. General observations from the study: Unknown CMV status may confound age-related changes in expanded clones. A greater number of naive CD4+ cells and higher diversity distinguished long-lived donors from aged donors.

This sequence originates from a woman of 80 years or more in good health. The chain combines TRBV7-2 with TRBJ1-1; D might be TRBD1 (5 bases). The sequencing sample was made of blood. DNA of the CDR3: TGTGCCAGCAGCCGACAGCATCCCGTTCCCACTGAAGCTTTCTTT. This sequence encodes CASSRQHPVPTEAFF.